Below, one T cell receptor beta chain is given with its context. These data come from a study of shared clonotypes between healthy human individuals. The CDR3 is 14 residues long. V gave up 1 base and J gave up 9 bases; unmatched junction bases: 6. Germline V gene sequence: CDR1 SGHAT, CDR2 FQNNGV. The genomic DNA of each subset was split evenly across several immunoSEQ plates. Profiled with immunoSEQ multiplex PCR; TCRdb holds only in-frame clones, not every one. The sample lists fewer than 550,000 clones, about three quarters occurring once. The rearrangement joins TRBV11-2 to TRBJ2-1; 7 nucleotides align to TRBD2. The TCR sequence derives from a woman between 40 and 50 years old in good health. Some clones in this sample may be carry-over from other donors' samples. Specimen: PBMCs. CDR3 DNA sequence: TGTGCCAGCAGCTTAGGGGGGGGAGGTGGTGAGCAGTTCTTC. It translates to CASSLGGGGGEQFF.